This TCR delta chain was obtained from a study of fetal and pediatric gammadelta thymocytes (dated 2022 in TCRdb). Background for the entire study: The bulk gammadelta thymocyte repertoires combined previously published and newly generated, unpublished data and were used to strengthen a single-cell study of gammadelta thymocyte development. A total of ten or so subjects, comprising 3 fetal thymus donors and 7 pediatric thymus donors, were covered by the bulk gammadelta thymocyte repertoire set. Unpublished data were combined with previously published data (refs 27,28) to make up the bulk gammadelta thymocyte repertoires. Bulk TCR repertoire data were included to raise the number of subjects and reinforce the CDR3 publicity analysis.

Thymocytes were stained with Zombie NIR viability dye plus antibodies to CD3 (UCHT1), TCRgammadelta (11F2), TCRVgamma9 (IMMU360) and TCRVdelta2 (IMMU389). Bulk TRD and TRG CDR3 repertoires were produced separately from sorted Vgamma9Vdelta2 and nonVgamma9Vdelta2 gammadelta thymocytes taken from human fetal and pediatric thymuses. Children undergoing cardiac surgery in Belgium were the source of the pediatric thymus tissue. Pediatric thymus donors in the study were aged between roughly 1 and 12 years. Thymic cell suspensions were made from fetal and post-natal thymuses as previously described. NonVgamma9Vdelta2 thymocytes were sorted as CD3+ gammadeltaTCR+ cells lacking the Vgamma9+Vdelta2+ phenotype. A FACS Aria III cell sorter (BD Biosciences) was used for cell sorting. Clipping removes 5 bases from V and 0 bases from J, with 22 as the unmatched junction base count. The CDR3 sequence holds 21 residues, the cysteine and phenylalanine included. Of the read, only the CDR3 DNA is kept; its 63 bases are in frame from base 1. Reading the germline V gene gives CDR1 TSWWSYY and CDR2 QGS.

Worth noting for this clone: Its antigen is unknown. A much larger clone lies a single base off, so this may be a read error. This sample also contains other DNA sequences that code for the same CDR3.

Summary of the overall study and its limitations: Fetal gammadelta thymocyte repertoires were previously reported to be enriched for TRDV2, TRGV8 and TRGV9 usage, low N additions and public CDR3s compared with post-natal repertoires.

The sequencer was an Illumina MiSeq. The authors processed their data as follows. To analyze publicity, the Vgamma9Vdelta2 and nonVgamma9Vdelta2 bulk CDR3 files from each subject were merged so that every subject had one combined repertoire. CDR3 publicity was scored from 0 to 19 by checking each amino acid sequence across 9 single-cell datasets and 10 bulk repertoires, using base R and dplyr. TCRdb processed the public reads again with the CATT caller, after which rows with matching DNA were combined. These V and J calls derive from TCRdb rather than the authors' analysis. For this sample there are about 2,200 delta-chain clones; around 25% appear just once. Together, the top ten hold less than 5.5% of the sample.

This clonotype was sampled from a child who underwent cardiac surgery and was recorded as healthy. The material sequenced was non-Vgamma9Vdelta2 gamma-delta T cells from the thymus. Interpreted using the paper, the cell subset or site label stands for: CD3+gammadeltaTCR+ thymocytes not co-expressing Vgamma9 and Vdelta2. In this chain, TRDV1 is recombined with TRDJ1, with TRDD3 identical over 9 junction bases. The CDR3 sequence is CALGSSSHKLGDPSYTDKLIF. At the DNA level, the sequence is TGTGCTCTTGGGTCATCTTCCCACAAACTGGGGGACCCTAGTTACACCGATAAACTCATCTTT.